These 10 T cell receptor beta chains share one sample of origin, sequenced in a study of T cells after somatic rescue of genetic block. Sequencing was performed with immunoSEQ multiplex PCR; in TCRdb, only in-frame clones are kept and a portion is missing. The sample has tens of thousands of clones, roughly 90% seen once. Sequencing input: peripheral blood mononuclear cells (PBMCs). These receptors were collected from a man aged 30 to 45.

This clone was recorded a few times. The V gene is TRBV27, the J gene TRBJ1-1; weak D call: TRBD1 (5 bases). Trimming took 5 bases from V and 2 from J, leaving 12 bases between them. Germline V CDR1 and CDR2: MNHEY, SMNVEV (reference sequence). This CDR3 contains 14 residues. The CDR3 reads CASSAPGRNTEAFF. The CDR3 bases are TGTGCCAGCAGTGCCCCGGGGCGAAACACTGAAGCTTTCTTT.

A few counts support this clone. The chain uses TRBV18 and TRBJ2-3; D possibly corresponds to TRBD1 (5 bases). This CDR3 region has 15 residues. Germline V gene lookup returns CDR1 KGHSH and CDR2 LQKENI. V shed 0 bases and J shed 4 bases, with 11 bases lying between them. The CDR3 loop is CASSPPTRAADTQYF. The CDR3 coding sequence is TGTGCCAGCTCACCACCTACCAGGGCCGCAGATACGCAGTATTTT.

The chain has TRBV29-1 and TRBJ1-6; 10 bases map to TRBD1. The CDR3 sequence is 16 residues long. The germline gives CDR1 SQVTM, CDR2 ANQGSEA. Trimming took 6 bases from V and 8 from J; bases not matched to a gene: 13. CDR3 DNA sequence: TGCAGCGTAGACTCGACAGGGGGCCTGGTTCATTCACCCCTCCACTTT. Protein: CSVDSTGGLVHSPLHF.

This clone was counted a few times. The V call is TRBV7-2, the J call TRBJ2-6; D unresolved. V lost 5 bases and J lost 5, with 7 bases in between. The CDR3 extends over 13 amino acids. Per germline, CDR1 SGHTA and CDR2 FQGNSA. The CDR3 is CASSLLRANVLTF. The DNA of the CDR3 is TGTGCCAGCAGCCTACTGAGGGCCAACGTCCTGACTTTC.

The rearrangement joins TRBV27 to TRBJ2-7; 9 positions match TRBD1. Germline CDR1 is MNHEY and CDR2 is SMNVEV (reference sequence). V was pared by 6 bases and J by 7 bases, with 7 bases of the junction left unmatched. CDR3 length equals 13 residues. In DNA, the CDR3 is TGTGCCAGCAGCCCGGACAGGGGTCGAGAGCAGTACTTC. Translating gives CASSPDRGREQYF.

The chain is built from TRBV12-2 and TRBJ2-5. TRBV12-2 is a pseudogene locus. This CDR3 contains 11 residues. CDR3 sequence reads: CASRLGETQYF. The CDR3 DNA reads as TGTGCAAGTCGCTTAGGGGAGACCCAGTACTTC.

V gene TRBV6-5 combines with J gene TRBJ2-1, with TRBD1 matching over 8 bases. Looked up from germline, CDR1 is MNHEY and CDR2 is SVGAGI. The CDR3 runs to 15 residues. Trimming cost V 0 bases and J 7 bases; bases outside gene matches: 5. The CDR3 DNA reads TGTGCCAGCAGTTACTCGTGGACAGGGAGTAATGAGCAGTTCTTC. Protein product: CASSYSWTGSNEQFF.

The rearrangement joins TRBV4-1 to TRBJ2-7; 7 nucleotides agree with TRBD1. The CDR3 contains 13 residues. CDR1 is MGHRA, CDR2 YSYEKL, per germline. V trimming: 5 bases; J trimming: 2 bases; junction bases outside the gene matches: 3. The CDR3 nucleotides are TGCGCCAGCAGCTGGGACAGAACCTACGAGCAGTACTTC. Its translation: CASSWDRTYEQYF.

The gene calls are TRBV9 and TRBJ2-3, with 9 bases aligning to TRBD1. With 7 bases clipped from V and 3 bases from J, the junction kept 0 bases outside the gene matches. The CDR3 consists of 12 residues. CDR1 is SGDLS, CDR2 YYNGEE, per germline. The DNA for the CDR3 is TGTGCCAGCGGACAGGGGACAGATACGCAGTATTTT. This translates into CASGQGTDTQYF.

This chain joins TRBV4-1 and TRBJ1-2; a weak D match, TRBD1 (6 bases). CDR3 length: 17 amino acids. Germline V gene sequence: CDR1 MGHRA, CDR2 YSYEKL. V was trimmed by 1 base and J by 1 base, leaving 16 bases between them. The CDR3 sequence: CASSQGGRGRSNYGYTF. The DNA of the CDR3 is TGCGCCAGCAGCCAAGGTGGTCGGGGGCGTAGTAACTATGGCTACACCTTC.